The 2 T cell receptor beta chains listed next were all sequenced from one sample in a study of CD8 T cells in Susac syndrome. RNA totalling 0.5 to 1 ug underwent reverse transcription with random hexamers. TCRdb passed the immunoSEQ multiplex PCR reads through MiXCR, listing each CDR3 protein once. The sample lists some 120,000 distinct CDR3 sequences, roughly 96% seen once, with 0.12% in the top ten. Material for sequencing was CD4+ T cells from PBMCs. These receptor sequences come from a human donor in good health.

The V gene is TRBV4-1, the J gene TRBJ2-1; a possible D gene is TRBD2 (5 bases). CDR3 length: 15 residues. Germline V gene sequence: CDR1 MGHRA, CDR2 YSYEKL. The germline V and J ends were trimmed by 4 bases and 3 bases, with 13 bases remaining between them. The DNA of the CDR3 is TGCGCCAGCAGCCCATTTCCGGGGATCTACAATGAGCAGTTCTTC. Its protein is CASSPFPGIYNEQFF.

CDR3 coding DNA: TGTGCCAGCAGTAATAGGGACAGGGGGTTCCAAGAGACCCAGTACTTC. Residues: CASSNRDRGFQETQYF. The rearrangement uses TRBV27 and TRBJ2-5; 11 positions agree with TRBD1. Trimming cost V 5 bases and J 1 base; bases outside gene matches: 6. Germline assignment: CDR1 MNHEY and CDR2 SMNVEV (reference sequence). This CDR3 region has 16 residues.